The next 15 T cell receptor beta chains were all read from a single sample in a study of cytomegalovirus exposure and HLA in healthy donors. In the PCR, 60 Vbeta and 13 Jbeta primers were used. Clones were read by immunoSEQ multiplex PCR, and TCRdb kept only the in-frame ones, dropping some. Among some 180,000 clones, 77% were seen once, and the ten largest hold roughly 3.6%. The specimen sequenced was PBMCs. The receptors originated from an older woman in good health and CMV-seropositive.

This clone has a handful of counts. The V gene is TRBV6-5, the J gene TRBJ2-6; TRBD1 matches 8 bases. The V gene end was trimmed by 9 bases and the J gene end by 4 bases; junction bases not matched to a gene: 5. CDR1 is MNHEY and CDR2 is SVGAGI in the germline V gene. The CDR3 loop spans 14 amino acids. The CDR3 spells CASQGAAGANVLTF. The CDR3 DNA is TGTGCCAGTCAGGGGGCTGCAGGGGCCAACGTCCTGACTTTC.

At least ten counts were recorded for this clone. The V and J genes are TRBV6-5 and TRBJ1-1; D is possibly TRBD1 (5 bases). V was cut by 0 bases and J by 7 bases, with 9 bases left in between. In germline, CDR1 is MNHEY, CDR2 SVGAGI. The CDR3 is 13 amino acids. The CDR3 here is CASSYSGGVEAFF. CDR3 nucleotides: TGTGCCAGCAGTTACTCGGGGGGGGTTGAAGCTTTCTTT.

V is TRBV7-8 and J is TRBJ2-1; 13 positions match TRBD2. V dropped 5 bases and J dropped 12; count of bases not matched to a gene: 4. Germline lookup yields CDR1 SGHVS and CDR2 FQNEAQ. CDR3 length: 13 amino acids. CDR3 protein: CASSARTSGRQFF. CDR3 nucleotide sequence: TGTGCCAGCAGCGCGAGGACTAGCGGGAGGCAGTTCTTC.

Comment on this clone: Other DNA sequences in the sample encode the same CDR3. The chain links TRBV5-1 to TRBJ2-3; unclear D gene. The V gene's germline CDR1 is SGHRS and CDR2 YFSETQ. The CDR3 spans 15 residues. V was shortened by 0 bases and J by 0 bases, with 8 bases between the two germline ends. The CDR3 DNA reads as TGCGCCAGCAGCTTGGCGGGTGGGAGCACAGATACGCAGTATTTT. Protein: CASSLAGGSTDTQYF.

The chain joins TRBV6-1 to TRBJ1-5; possible D gene TRBD1, 6 bases. Germline values: CDR1 MNHNS, CDR2 SASEGT. The length of the CDR3 is 15 residues. Trimming cost V 3 bases and J 3 bases, with 12 bases left between them. CDR3 nucleotide sequence: TGTGCCAGCAGTGAGAGCGGGACACCCAATCAGCCCCAGCATTTT. Translated: CASSESGTPNQPQHF.

V usage is TRBV7-3 and J usage is TRBJ2-6; 7 bases match TRBD1. This CDR3 comprises 15 residues. J lost 0 bases, V lost 5 bases, and 1 base had no gene match. Germline assignment: CDR1 SGHTA and CDR2 FQGTGA. The CDR3 DNA sequence: TGTGCCAGCAGCCGGACAGGCTCTGGGGCCAACGTCCTGACTTTC. This translates into CASSRTGSGANVLTF.

The chain has TRBV30 and TRBJ2-4; D may be TRBD2 (7 bases). Between the trimmed V and J ends, which lost 0 bases and 8 bases, there was a span of 11 bases. The germline V gene encodes CDR1 GTSNPN and CDR2 SVGIG (reference sequence). The CDR3 extends over 13 amino acids. CDR3 amino acids: CAWSVVGGDIQYF. The CDR3 DNA reads TGTGCCTGGAGTGTCGTAGGGGGGGACATTCAGTACTTC.

The chain links TRBV28 to TRBJ2-3, with TRBD2 matching 14 bases. The CDR3 contains 16 residues. Germline V lookup: CDR1 MDHEN, CDR2 SYDVKM. J was trimmed by 6 bases and V by 5 bases; bases with no gene match: 7. CDR3 DNA sequence: TGTGCCAGCAGTCTTGGGGGACTAGCGGGAGCGGATACGCAGTATTTT. Protein sequence: CASSLGGLAGADTQYF.

The chain employs TRBV19 and TRBJ1-5, with D unresolved. V shed 2 bases and J shed 0 bases, with 8 bases lying between them. Germline V gives CDR1 LNHDA, CDR2 SQIVND (reference sequence). CDR3 size: 15 residues. CDR3 residues: CASSIQVYSNQPQHF. The DNA of the CDR3 is TGTGCCAGTAGTATACAGGTATATAGCAATCAGCCCCAGCATTTT.

The rearrangement joins TRBV4-1 to TRBJ2-3, with 8 bases lining up with TRBD2. This CDR3 is 16 amino acids long. The V gene end was trimmed by 0 bases and the J gene end by 2 bases; junction bases not matched to a gene: 4. Germline assignment: CDR1 MGHRA and CDR2 YSYEKL. The CDR3 coding sequence is TGCGCCAGCAGCCAAGATCGGGGGGGGCCCACAGATACGCAGTATTTT. Its protein is CASSQDRGGPTDTQYF.

This chain joins TRBV4-1 and TRBJ2-3; D possibly corresponds to TRBD1 (6 bases). The V gene's germline CDR1 is MGHRA and CDR2 YSYEKL. Trimming cost V 1 base and J 2 bases, with 13 bases left between them. CDR3 length: 16 amino acids. The CDR3 spells CASSQVGGALTDTQYF. As DNA, the CDR3 is TGCGCCAGCAGCCAAGTAGGGGGAGCCCTCACAGATACGCAGTATTTT.

This clone was recorded a few times. The CDR3 DNA reads as TGCGCCAGCAGCCCAAGGCAGGGAAAGGTAGACTATGGCTACACCTTC. Its translation is CASSPRQGKVDYGYTF. This chain uses TRBV5-1 with TRBJ1-2; possibly TRBD1 for D (5 bases). CDR3 size: 16 residues. Germline assignment: CDR1 SGHRS and CDR2 YFSETQ. Trimming removed 4 bases from V and 3 bases from J, with 19 bases in between.

The chain has TRBV7-2 and TRBJ2-1, with 8 bases that match TRBD2. This CDR3 is 15 amino acids long. The germline gives CDR1 SGHTA, CDR2 FQGNSA. The junction had 10 bases not matched to a gene; V was cut back by 5 bases and J by 7 bases. CDR3 DNA sequence: TGTGCCAGCAGCCCTACTAGCGGATCTCAAAATGAGCAGTTCTTC. This sequence encodes CASSPTSGSQNEQFF.

The chain recombines TRBV5-1 with TRBJ2-1, with 7 bases fitting TRBD2. CDR3 length: 15 residues. CDR1 is SGHRS and CDR2 is YFSETQ in the germline V gene. Trimming cost V 4 bases and J 4 bases; bases outside gene matches: 8. The DNA of the CDR3 is TGCGCCAGCAGCGTGACTAGCACCCAGTACAATGAGCAGTTCTTC. It yields the protein CASSVTSTQYNEQFF.

The sample holds one count of this clone. The V gene is TRBV4-2, the J gene TRBJ1-1; TRBD1 is a possible D gene (5 bases). Deletions cut 4 bases from V and 2 bases from J, with 32 bases between. CDR1 LGHNA and CDR2 YNFKEQ come from the germline V gene. CDR3 length: 21 residues. The CDR3 DNA reads as TGTGCCAGCAGCCCCATGGGCAGGACATCCGTGAAGGGTCGTGAAAACACTGAAGCTTTCTTT. Protein: CASSPMGRTSVKGRENTEAFF.